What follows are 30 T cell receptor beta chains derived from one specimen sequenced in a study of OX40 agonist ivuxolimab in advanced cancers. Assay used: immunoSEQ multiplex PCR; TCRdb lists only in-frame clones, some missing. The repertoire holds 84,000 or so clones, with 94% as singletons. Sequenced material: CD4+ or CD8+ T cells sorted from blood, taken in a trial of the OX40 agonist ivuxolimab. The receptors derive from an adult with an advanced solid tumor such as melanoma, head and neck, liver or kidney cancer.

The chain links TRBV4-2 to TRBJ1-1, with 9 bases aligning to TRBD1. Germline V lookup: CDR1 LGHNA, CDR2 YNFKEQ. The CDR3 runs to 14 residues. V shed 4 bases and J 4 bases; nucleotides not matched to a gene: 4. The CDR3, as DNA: TGTGCCAGCAGCCGCCGACAGGGGGGCACTGAAGCTTTCTTT. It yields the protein CASSRRQGGTEAFF.

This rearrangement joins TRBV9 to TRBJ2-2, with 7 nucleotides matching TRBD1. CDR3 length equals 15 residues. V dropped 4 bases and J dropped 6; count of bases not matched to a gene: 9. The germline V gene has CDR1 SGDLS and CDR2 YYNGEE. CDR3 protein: CASSPLEGAAGELFF. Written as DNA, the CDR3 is TGTGCCAGCAGCCCGCTCGAGGGGGCCGCCGGGGAGCTGTTTTTT.

CDR3 region: CAWRETGGGEQFF. In DNA, the CDR3 is TGTGCCTGGAGAGAGACAGGGGGCGGTGAGCAGTTCTTC. V is TRBV30 and J is TRBJ2-1; 10 bases are shared with TRBD1. V lost 3 bases to trimming and J lost 9 bases; unmatched junction nucleotides: 5. Germline CDR1 GTSNPN, CDR2 SVGIG (reference sequence). This CDR3 comprises 13 residues.

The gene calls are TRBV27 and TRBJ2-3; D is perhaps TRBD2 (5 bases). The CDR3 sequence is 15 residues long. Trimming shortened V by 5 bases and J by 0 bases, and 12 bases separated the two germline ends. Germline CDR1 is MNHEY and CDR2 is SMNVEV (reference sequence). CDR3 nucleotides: TGTGCCAGCAGTCCGTCCCTAGCTAGCACAGATACGCAGTATTTT. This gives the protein CASSPSLASTDTQYF.

Here the CDR3 DNA reads TGTGCCAGCAGTCCCAGGACAGGGGGAGTAACCAAAAACATTCAGTACTTC. This codes for CASSPRTGGVTKNIQYF. V gene TRBV7-9 combines with J gene TRBJ2-4, with 10 bases that match TRBD1. This CDR3 has 17 residues. V was pared by 6 bases and J by 2 bases, with 10 bases of the junction left unmatched. Germline values: CDR1 SEHNR, CDR2 FQNEAQ (reference sequence).

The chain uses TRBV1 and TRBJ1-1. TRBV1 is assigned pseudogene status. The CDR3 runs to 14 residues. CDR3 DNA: TGCACCAGCAGCAGGGGACGGTTGAACACTGAAGCTTTCTTT. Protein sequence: CTSSRGRLNTEAFF.

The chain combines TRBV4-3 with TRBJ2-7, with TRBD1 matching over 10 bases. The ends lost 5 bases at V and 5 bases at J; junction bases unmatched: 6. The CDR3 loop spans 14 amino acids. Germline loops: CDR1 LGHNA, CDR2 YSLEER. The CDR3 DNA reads TGCGCCAGCAGCACGGGACAGGGGCGCGACGAGCAGTACTTC. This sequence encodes CASSTGQGRDEQYF.

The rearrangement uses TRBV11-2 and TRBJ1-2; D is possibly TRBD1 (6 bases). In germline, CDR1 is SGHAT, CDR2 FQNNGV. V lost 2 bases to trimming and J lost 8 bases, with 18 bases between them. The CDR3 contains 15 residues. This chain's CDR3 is CASSLLYAGAGGYTF. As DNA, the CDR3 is TGTGCCAGCAGCTTATTATACGCGGGGGCGGGAGGCTACACCTTC.

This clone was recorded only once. This CDR3 reads CASSYAASYEQYF. CDR3 in DNA: TGTGCCAGCAGTTACGCGGCCTCCTACGAGCAGTACTTC. This chain connects TRBV6-5 to TRBJ2-7; D is unresolved. The CDR3 sequence is 13 residues long. Trimming removed 2 bases from V and 0 bases from J, with 5 bases in between. The germline CDR1 and CDR2 sequences are MNHEY and SVGAGI.

CDR3: CSERGGFREGGTYEQYF. In DNA, the CDR3 is TGCAGCGAACGGGGGGGATTCCGGGAGGGCGGAACCTACGAGCAGTACTTC. The chain joins TRBV29-1 to TRBJ2-7, with 8 bases fitting TRBD2. Germline lookup yields CDR1 SQVTM and CDR2 ANQGSEA. J was trimmed by 2 bases and V by 7 bases; bases with no gene match: 19. The CDR3 covers 17 residues.

In nucleotides, the CDR3 is TGTGCCACCAGCCCGAGGGGGGCTAGCGGGGAGACCCAGTACTTC. It is translated as CATSPRGASGETQYF. This rearrangement joins TRBV15 to TRBJ2-5; 8 bases are a match to TRBD2. Losses at the gene ends were 5 bases for V and 5 bases for J; bases not matched to a gene: 10. Germline V gene sequence: CDR1 LNHNV, CDR2 YYDKDF (reference sequence). The CDR3 length is 15 residues.

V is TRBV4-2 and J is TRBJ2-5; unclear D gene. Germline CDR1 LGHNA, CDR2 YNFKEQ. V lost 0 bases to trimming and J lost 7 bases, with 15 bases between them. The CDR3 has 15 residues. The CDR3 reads CASSQDVLSVATQYF. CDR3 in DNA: TGTGCCAGCAGCCAAGATGTGCTGAGCGTCGCGACCCAGTACTTC.

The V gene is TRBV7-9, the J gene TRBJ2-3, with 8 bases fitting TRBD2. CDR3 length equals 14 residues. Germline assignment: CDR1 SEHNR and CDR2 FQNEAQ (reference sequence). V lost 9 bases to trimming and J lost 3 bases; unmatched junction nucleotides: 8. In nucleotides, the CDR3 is TGTGCCAGTCAAGGCGAGCGGGAGACAGATACGCAGTATTTT. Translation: CASQGERETDTQYF.

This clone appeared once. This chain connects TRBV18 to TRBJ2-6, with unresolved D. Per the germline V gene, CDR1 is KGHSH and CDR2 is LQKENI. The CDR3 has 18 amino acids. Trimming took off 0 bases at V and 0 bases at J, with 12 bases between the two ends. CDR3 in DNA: TGTGCCAGCTCACCACCGCCCGAGATTGGCTCTGGGGCCAACGTCCTGACTTTC. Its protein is CASSPPPEIGSGANVLTF.

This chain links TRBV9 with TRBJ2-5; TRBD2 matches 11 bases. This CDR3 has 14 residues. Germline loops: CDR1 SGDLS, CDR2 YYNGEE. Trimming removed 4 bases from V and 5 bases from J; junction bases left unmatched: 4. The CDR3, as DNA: TGTGCCAGCAGCCTTGGGACTAGCGGTGAGACCCAGTACTTC. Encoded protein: CASSLGTSGETQYF.

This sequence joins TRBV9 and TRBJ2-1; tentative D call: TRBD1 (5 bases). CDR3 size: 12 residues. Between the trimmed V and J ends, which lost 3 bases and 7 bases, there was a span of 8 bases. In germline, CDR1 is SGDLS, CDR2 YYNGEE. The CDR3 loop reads CASSAYRNEQFF. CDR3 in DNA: TGTGCCAGCAGCGCCTACAGGAATGAGCAGTTCTTC.

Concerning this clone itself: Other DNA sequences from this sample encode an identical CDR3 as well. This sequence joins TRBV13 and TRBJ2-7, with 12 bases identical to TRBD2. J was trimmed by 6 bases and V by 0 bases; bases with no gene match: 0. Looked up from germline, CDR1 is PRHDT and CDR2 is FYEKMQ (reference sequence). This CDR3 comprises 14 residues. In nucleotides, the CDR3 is TGTGCCAGCAGCTTAGGACTAGCGGGAGGCGAGCAGTACTTC. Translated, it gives CASSLGLAGGEQYF.

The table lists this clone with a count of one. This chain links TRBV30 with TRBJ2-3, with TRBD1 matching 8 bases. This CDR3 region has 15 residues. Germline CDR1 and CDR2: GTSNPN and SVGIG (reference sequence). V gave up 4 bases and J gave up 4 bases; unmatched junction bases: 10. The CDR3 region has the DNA TGTGCCTGGAAGGTACAGGGGGGTAACGCAGATACGCAGTATTTT. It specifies CAWKVQGGNADTQYF.

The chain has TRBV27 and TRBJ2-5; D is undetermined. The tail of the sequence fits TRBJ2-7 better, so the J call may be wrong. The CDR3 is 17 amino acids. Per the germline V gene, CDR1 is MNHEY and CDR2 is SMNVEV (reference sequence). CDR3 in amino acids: CASNPSMLTEPSYEQYF. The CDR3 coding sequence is TGTGCCAGCAACCCAAGCATGCTTACGGAGCCCTCCTACGAGCAGTACTTC.

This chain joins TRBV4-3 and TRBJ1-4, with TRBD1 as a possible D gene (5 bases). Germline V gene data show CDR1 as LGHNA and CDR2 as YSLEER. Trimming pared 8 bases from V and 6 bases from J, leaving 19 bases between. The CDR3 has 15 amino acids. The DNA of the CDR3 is TGCGCCAGCGGGGGGATCGGGACGCCAGATGAAAAACTGTTTTTT. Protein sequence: CASGGIGTPDEKLFF.

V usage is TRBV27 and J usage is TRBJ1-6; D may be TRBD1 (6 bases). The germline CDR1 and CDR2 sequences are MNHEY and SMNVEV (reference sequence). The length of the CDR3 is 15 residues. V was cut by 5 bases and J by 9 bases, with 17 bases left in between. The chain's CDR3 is CASSMGTSGVSPLHF. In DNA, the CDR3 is TGTGCCAGCAGTATGGGGACCTCAGGGGTTTCACCCCTCCACTTT.

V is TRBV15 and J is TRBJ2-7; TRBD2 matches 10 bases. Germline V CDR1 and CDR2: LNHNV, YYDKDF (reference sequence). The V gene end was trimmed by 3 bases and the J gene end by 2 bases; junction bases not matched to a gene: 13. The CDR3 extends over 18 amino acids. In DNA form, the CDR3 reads TGTGCCACCAGCAGCTGGGATTTGGCTAGCGGGGGACCCTACGAGCAGTACTTC. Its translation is CATSSWDLASGGPYEQYF.

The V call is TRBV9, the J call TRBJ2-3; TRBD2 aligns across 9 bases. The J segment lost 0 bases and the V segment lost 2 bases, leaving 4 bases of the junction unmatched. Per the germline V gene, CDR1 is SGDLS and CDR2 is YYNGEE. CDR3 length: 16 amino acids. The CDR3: CASSVSGSGSTDTQYF. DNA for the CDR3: TGTGCCAGCAGCGTTAGCGGGAGTGGAAGCACAGATACGCAGTATTTT.

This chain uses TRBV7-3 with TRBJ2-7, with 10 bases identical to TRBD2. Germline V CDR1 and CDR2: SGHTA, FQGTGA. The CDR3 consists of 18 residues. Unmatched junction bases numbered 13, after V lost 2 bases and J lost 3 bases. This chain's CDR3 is CASSLGRRLAGSIYEQYF. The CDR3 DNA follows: TGTGCCAGCAGCTTAGGTCGCCGACTAGCGGGTTCTATCTACGAGCAGTACTTC.

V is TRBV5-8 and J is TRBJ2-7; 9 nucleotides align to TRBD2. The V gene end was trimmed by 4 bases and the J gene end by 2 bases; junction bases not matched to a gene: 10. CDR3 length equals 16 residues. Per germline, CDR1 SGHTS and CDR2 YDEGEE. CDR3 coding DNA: TGTGCCAGCAGCCCTTGGTCTAGCGGGGTCACCTACGAGCAGTACTTC. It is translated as CASSPWSSGVTYEQYF.

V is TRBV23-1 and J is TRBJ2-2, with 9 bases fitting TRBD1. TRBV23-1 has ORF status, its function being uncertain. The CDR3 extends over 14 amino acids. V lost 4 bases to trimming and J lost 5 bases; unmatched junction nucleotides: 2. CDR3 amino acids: CASSLGQGTGELFF. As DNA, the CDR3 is TGCGCCAGCAGTCTGGGACAGGGAACCGGGGAGCTGTTTTTT.

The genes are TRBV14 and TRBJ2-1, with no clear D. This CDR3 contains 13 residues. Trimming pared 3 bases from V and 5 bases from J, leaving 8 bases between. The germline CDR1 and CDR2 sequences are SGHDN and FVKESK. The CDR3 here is CASSQWSHNEQFF. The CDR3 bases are TGTGCCAGCAGCCAGTGGTCCCACAATGAGCAGTTCTTC. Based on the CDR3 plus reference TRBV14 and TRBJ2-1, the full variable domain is EAGVTQFPSHSVIEKGQTVTLRCDPISGHDNLYWYRRVMGKEIKFLLHFVKESKQDESGMPNNRFLAERTGGTYSTLKVQPAELEDSGVYFCASSQWSHNEQFFGPGTRLTVL.

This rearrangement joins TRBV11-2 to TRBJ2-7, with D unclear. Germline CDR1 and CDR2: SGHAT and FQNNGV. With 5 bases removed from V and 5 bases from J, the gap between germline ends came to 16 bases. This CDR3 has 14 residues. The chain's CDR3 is CASSPLILPHEQYF. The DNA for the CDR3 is TGTGCCAGCAGCCCCCTGATACTCCCCCACGAGCAGTACTTC.

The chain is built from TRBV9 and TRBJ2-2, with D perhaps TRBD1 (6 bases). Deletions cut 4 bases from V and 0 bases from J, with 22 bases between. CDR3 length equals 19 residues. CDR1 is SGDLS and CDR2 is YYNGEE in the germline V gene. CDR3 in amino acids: CASSTSRKTGPANTGELFF. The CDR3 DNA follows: TGTGCCAGCAGCACCAGTAGGAAAACAGGGCCCGCGAACACCGGGGAGCTGTTTTTT. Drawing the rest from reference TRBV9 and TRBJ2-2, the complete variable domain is DSGVTQTPKHLITATGQRVTLRCSPRSGDLSVYWYQQSLDQGLQFLIQYYNGEERAKGNILERFSAQQFPDLHSELNLSSLELGDSALYFCASSTSRKTGPANTGELFFGEGSRLTVL.

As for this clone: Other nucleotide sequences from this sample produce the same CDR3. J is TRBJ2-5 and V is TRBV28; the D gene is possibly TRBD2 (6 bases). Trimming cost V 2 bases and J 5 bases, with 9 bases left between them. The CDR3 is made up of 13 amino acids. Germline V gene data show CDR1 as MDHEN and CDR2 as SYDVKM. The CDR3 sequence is CASSLGGRETQYF. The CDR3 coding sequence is TGTGCCAGCAGTTTAGGGGGGAGGGAGACCCAGTACTTC.